This TCR beta chain stems from a study of blood T cell repertoires in COVID-19. Study in general: Material from acute and convalescent COVID-19 was sourced from the United States, Italy and Spain. Sources were T cells, B-cell-depleted T cells, or PBMCs; the material itself was cDNA or gDNA.

In the authors' methods: For nucleated cells, counts were estimated from reference gene primer amplification. TCRdb keeps only in-frame clones here, not all; method: immunoSEQ multiplex PCR. That table furnishes V, J and clone size, whereas the DNA furnished D and trimming. The sample consists of about 130,000 clones, about 85% of them appearing once. V dropped 6 bases and J dropped 0 bases, with 11 bases sitting between them. This CDR3 is 15 amino acids long. Per the germline V gene, CDR1 is KGHSY and CDR2 is FQNENV. The TCR sequence derives from a man aged 55-75 years with acute or convalescent COVID-19. The sample comprised peripheral blood. The J gene is TRBJ2-2, the V gene TRBV16, with D possibly being TRBD1 (5 bases). The CDR3 is CASSQTVANTGELFF. The CDR3 nucleotides are TGTGCCAGCAGTCAGACAGTCGCGAACACCGGGGAGCTGTTTTTT. Looking up the rest from reference TRBV16 and TRBJ2-2 gives the full variable domain: GEEVAQTPKHLVRGEGQKAKLYCAPIKGHSYVFWYQQVLKNEFKFLISFQNENVFDETGMPKERFSAKCLPNSPCSLEIQATKLEDSAVYFCASSQTVANTGELFFGEGSRLTVL.